This T cell receptor (beta chain) stems from a study of CD8 T cells in Susac syndrome (dated by TCRdb to the late 2010s). Regarding the research as a whole: Among the Susac syndrome patients who were sequenced, clinically active disease was present in more than five and clinical remission was observed in under ten. Susac syndrome patients were therapy-naive, on corticosteroids (some also receiving IVIg), or on IVIg alone at blood withdrawal. Whether CD8+ T cell activation and differentiation in Susac syndrome was antigen driven was tested using repertoire sequencing.

The full study reports these points: The number of individuals in the TCR sequencing and HLA analysis was acknowledged as relatively small. No clonal expansion was detected in the CD4+ T cell repertoire of Susac syndrome patients.

Peripheral blood CD8+ and CD4+ T cells from healthy donors, Susac syndrome patients and multiple sclerosis patients were profiled using high-throughput TCR beta sequencing. The Susac syndrome patients fulfilled recently defined diagnostic criteria for definite or probable disease. Bulk CD8+ and CD4+ T cells were purified by magnetic negative isolation, while CD8+ TEMRA cells were enriched using FACS. Blood was collected in EDTA tubes and processed within 24 hours, with PBMCs isolated through density gradient centrifugation. PBMCs intended for TCR sequencing were cryopreserved in liquid nitrogen and were subsequently thawed in a 37 degrees C water bath. The sorted or isolated CD4+, CD8+ and CD8+ TEMRA cells had a purity of 90% or higher. RNA was extracted using the RNeasy kit, and about 0.45 to 1 microgram was reverse transcribed with random hexamers. The immunoSEQ multiplex PCR assay, which covers 54 Vbeta and 13 Jbeta segments, was used to amplify TCR beta CDR3 regions. Bias from PCR amplification was corrected by using a synthetic template baseline for primer optimization and for computational correction. Processing in the source paper ran as follows. Reads were annotated to V, D and J genes according to IMGT and were analyzed with immunoSEQ Analyzer, with only productive sequences retained. Clonality was computed as one minus Shannon entropy normalized by log2 of the number of productive unique sequences. For each patient and control, public and private clones were evaluated among the 100 most prevalent clones. Clones were defined as Susac-specific if absent from the healthy and MS cohorts, from 1052 published viral clones and from other ImmuneACCESS disease sequences. TCRdb itself trimmed the public reads at Q25 with fastp, ran MiXCR and retained productive beta chains. Each record represents a unique CDR3 protein, reported with the most common genes and DNA among its rows. TCRdb, rather than the study authors, made the V and J calls. In this sample the table shows roughly 75,000 distinct CDR3 sequences, roughly 93% of which occur a single time. About 0.14% of the sample goes to the ten largest clones.

V gives up 0 bases and J gives up 1 base, and the segment between their germline ends measures 15 bases. Counted from cysteine to phenylalanine, this CDR3 has 17 amino acids. Just CDR3 DNA is preserved here, 51 bases in frame from base 1. According to the germline V gene (reference sequence), CDR1 reads DFQATT and CDR2 reads SNEGSKA. With regard to this clonotype: It lacks a known antigen. One base away there is no much larger clone; base qualities are not given.

The sequence joins TRBV20-1 to TRBJ2-2; TRBD1 is perhaps the D gene, given 5 matching bases. The source is a human donor with Susac syndrome. Material for sequencing was CD4+ T cells from PBMCs. CDR3 loop: CSARDPTVEGNTGELFF. At the DNA level, the sequence is TGCAGTGCTAGAGACCCGACAGTTGAAGGGAACACCGGGGAGCTGTTTTTT.